These 13 T cell receptor beta chains were all obtained from the same sample, sequenced in a study of blood T cell repertoires in COVID-19. The protocol was immunoSEQ multiplex PCR, while the TCRdb copy is restricted to in-frame clones and leaves out a portion. The profile shows 160,000 or so clones, more than 75% of them singletons. The sequenced sample consisted of peripheral blood. Every receptor here comes from a woman aged 65 to 85 with acute or convalescent COVID-19.

DNA of the CDR3: TGTGCCAGCAGTTACGGGACTTTCGTGGGCAATGAGCAGTTCTTC. This encodes CASSYGTFVGNEQFF. The chain joins TRBV5-6 to TRBJ2-1, with TRBD2 as a possible D gene (6 bases). V shed 5 bases and J shed 6 bases, with 18 bases lying between them. Germline CDR1 is SGHDT and CDR2 is YYEEEE. The CDR3 is 15 amino acids.

The chain combines TRBV5-8 with TRBJ2-6; D is unclear. Germline V gene data show CDR1 as SGHTS and CDR2 as YDEGEE. Trimming pared 4 bases from V and 0 bases from J, leaving 5 bases between. This CDR3 is built from 14 residues. The CDR3 here is CASSLLSGANVLTF. The CDR3 DNA follows: TGTGCCAGCAGCCTCCTCTCTGGGGCCAACGTCCTGACTTTC.

This chain joins TRBV2 and TRBJ2-7; 7 nucleotides align to TRBD1. The V gene end was trimmed by 5 bases and the J gene end by 0 bases; junction bases not matched to a gene: 7. The CDR3 runs to 15 residues. Germline V CDR1 and CDR2: SNHLY, FYNNEI. CDR3 region: CASSPGQRASYEQYF. CDR3 DNA sequence: TGTGCCAGCAGTCCGGGACAGCGCGCCTCCTACGAGCAGTACTTC. The full variable domain, rest sourced from reference TRBV2 and TRBJ2-7, is EPEVTQTPSHQVTQMGQEVILRCVPISNHLYFYWYRQILGQKVEFLVSFYNNEISEKSEIFDDQFSVERPDGSNFTLKIRSTKLEDSAMYFCASSPGQRASYEQYFGPGTRLTVT.

V and J are TRBV4-2 and TRBJ1-2, with 7 positions matching TRBD1. The germline CDR1 and CDR2 sequences are LGHNA and YNFKEQ. Germline trimming cut 0 bases from V and 4 bases from J; bases unmatched to any gene: 2. This CDR3 is built from 14 residues. The CDR3 region is CASSQDQGVYGYTF. The CDR3 region has the DNA TGTGCCAGCAGCCAAGATCAGGGGGTCTATGGCTACACCTTC.

The chain has TRBV6-2 or TRBV6-3 and TRBJ1-5; D may be TRBD1 (6 bases). CDR3 length: 18 residues. Germline lookup yields CDR1 MNHEY and CDR2 SVGEGT. V was trimmed by 5 bases and J by 7 bases, leaving 27 bases between them. CDR3 bases: TGTGCCAGCAGTCAAAGGTGGCAGGGGCGCGGGGGTATACAGCCCCAGCATTTT. This encodes CASSQRWQGRGGIQPQHF.

This clone was found many times. The V gene is TRBV30, the J gene TRBJ1-2; D is possibly TRBD1 (6 bases). Trimming shortened V by 2 bases and J by 1 base, and 11 bases separated the two germline ends. This CDR3 has 14 amino acids. The germline gives CDR1 GTSNPN, CDR2 SVGIG (reference sequence). The CDR3 spells CAWSRTALNYGYTF. The DNA of the CDR3 is TGTGCCTGGAGTAGGACAGCTCTTAACTATGGCTACACCTTC.

The genes are TRBV7-2 and TRBJ2-1, with 8 bases aligning to TRBD2. The CDR3 is made up of 17 amino acids. The germline V gene has CDR1 SGHTA and CDR2 FQGNSA. Unmatched junction bases numbered 13, after V lost 2 bases and J lost 7 bases. The CDR3 DNA reads as TGTGCCAGCAGCTTAACTTTTCCGGGGGGGCCCCCGAATGAGCAGTTCTTC. It translates to CASSLTFPGGPPNEQFF.

The chain combines TRBV4-2 with TRBJ2-5; tentatively, D is TRBD2 (5 bases). Trimming shortened V by 1 base and J by 2 bases, and 11 bases separated the two germline ends. The CDR3 contains 15 residues. CDR1 and CDR2 (germline): LGHNA, YNFKEQ. This CDR3 is CASSQVVGEQETQYF. Here the CDR3 DNA reads TGTGCCAGCAGCCAAGTTGTCGGGGAACAAGAGACCCAGTACTTC.

The rearrangement links TRBV6-5 to TRBJ1-2, with a weak D call TRBD1 (5 bases). V shed 6 bases and J shed 5 bases, with 7 bases lying between them. This CDR3 has 11 residues. The germline gives CDR1 MNHEY, CDR2 SVGAGI. CDR3 DNA sequence: TGTGCCAGCAGCCAGGGTTATGGCTACACCTTC. Translated, it gives CASSQGYGYTF.

This clone was picked up one time. This chain connects TRBV6-5 to TRBJ2-1, with TRBD2 matching over 9 bases. Trimming took 6 bases from V and 0 from J; bases not matched to a gene: 3. There are 15 residues in the CDR3. Germline V gene lookup returns CDR1 MNHEY and CDR2 SVGAGI. CDR3 protein: CASRNSGSSYNEQFF. CDR3 coding DNA: TGTGCCAGCAGAAATAGCGGGAGCTCCTACAATGAGCAGTTCTTC.

The rearrangement links TRBV3-1 (or the pseudogene TRBV3-2) to TRBJ1-2; D uncertain. CDR1 LGHDT and CDR2 YNNKEL come from the germline V gene (reference sequence). V was shortened by 0 bases and J by 7 bases, with 18 bases between the two germline ends. This CDR3 contains 16 residues. The CDR3 DNA follows: TGTGCCAGCAGCCAAGAAGCGAGGGTCCCTTCCCGTGGCTACACCTTC. This gives the protein CASSQEARVPSRGYTF.

This rearrangement joins TRBV5-6 to TRBJ1-1, with 9 bases identical to TRBD1. J was trimmed by 0 bases and V by 3 bases; bases with no gene match: 3. Germline V gene data show CDR1 as SGHDT and CDR2 as YYEEEE. The CDR3 runs to 15 residues. The CDR3 DNA is TGTGCCAGCAGCTCCGGGACAGGGATGAACACTGAAGCTTTCTTT. The encoded protein is CASSSGTGMNTEAFF.

This clone was seen a single time. The V call is TRBV5-1, the J call TRBJ2-2, with 10 bases identical to TRBD1. This CDR3 contains 16 residues. With 5 bases clipped from V and 4 bases from J, the junction kept 8 bases outside the gene matches. Germline CDR1 SGHRS, CDR2 YFSETQ. CDR3 residues: CASRVRDRGVTGELFF. The DNA of the CDR3 is TGCGCCAGCAGGGTACGGGACAGGGGCGTCACCGGGGAGCTGTTTTTT.